The 16 T cell receptor beta chains listed next were all sequenced from one sample in a study of blood T cells in healthy people across ages. It was with a sample-barcoded 5' primer and a J-beta primer mix that a second PCR of about 6 to 12 cycles was run. TCRdb reprocessed the 5' RACE reads via MiXCR and lists one record per CDR3 protein. In the table there are 630,000 or so distinct CDR3 sequences, approximately 30% of which are singletons. The sample taken for sequencing was blood. These receptors all come from a woman of 80 years or more in good health.

In its sample, this clonotype was seen many times. The V gene is TRBV7-2, the J gene TRBJ1-2; tentatively, D is TRBD1 (6 bases). Germline values: CDR1 SGHTA, CDR2 FQGNSA. The ends were cut back, 5 bases at V and 5 bases at J, with 15 bases in the middle. The CDR3 spans 14 residues. The CDR3 sequence: CASSPAGGLYGYTF. The CDR3 region has the DNA TGTGCCAGCAGCCCCGCCGGGGGGCTATATGGCTACACCTTC.

This clonotype was detected many times. This chain joins TRBV6-5 and TRBJ2-1; no firm D call. The germline gives CDR1 MNHEY, CDR2 SVGAGI. The length of the CDR3 is 13 residues. The V gene lost 8 bases and the J gene lost 4 bases, with 12 bases spanning the gap. The CDR3 nucleotides are TGTGCCAGCGGCCGACGGATTTACAATGAGCAGTTCTTC. It yields the protein CASGRRIYNEQFF.

The genes are TRBV20-1 and TRBJ1-6; TRBD1 is a possible D gene (6 bases). CDR1 and CDR2 (germline): DFQATT, SNEGSKA (reference sequence). The V gene lost 3 bases and the J gene lost 9 bases, with 18 bases spanning the gap. The CDR3 totals 15 residues. The CDR3 loop is CSASPNRERGSPLHF. Written as DNA, the CDR3 is TGCAGTGCTAGCCCCAACAGGGAAAGAGGTTCACCCCTCCACTTT.

This clonotype appeared a few times. The V gene is TRBV20-1, the J gene TRBJ1-1; D uncertain. The V end was cut by 3 bases, the J end by 2 bases, with 13 bases between. This CDR3 is 14 amino acids long. The V gene's germline CDR1 is DFQATT and CDR2 SNEGSKA (reference sequence). In DNA form, the CDR3 reads TGCAGTGCTAGGAAGGGATCTGGAAACACTGAAGCTTTCTTT. Translated: CSARKGSGNTEAFF.

This clonotype was seen repeatedly, ten times or more. The V call is TRBV5-1, the J call TRBJ2-5; D not certain. The CDR3 has 14 amino acids. CDR1 and CDR2 (germline): SGHRS, YFSETQ. V shed 6 bases and J shed 0 bases, with 12 bases lying between them. CDR3 in DNA: TGCGCCAGCACCCCCATGGCATACCAAGAGACCCAGTACTTC. Amino acids: CASTPMAYQETQYF.

About this clonotype itself: This may stem from a read error, because a much larger clone lies one nucleotide away. This chain links TRBV30 with TRBJ2-5; D gene ambiguous. This CDR3 has 16 amino acids. Per germline, CDR1 GTSNPN and CDR2 SVGIG (reference sequence). The V gene lost 2 bases and the J gene lost 2 bases, with 18 bases spanning the gap. The CDR3 reads CAWSLSSPSAQETQYF. For the CDR3, the DNA is TGTGCCTGGAGTCTCTCCTCTCCCAGCGCGCAAGAGACCCAGTACTTC. The full variable domain, in which reference TRBV30 and TRBJ2-5 provide the parts outside the CDR3, is SQTIHQWPATLVQPVGSPLSLECTVEGTSNPNLYWYRQAAGRGLQLLFYSVGIGQISSEVPQNLSASRPQDRQFILSSKKLLLSDSGFYLCAWSLSSPSAQETQYFGPGTRLLVL.

This clonotype came up many times. The gene calls are TRBV20-1 and TRBJ2-1, with D hard to call. Germline lookup yields CDR1 DFQATT and CDR2 SNEGSKA (reference sequence). The CDR3 consists of 14 residues. With 4 bases removed from V and 6 bases from J, the gap between germline ends came to 16 bases. CDR3 DNA: TGCAGTGCTACCGGACCTATCTTACCCAATGAGCAGTTCTTC. Its protein product is CSATGPILPNEQFF.

The chain carries TRBV18 and TRBJ2-7; TRBD2 agrees at 7 bases. The J call could be wrong; TRBJ2-5 is a better fit for the DNA end. The CDR3 is made up of 15 amino acids. Germline loops: CDR1 KGHSH, CDR2 LQKENI. The CDR3 coding sequence is TGTGCCAGCTCACCAGGGGAACTAGCGCTGGGGACCCAGTACTTC. Amino acid sequence: CASSPGELALGTQYF.

The rearrangement uses TRBV9 and TRBJ2-2, with 9 nucleotides matching TRBD2. The germline CDR1 and CDR2 sequences are SGDLS and YYNGEE. V was clipped by 0 bases and J by 0 bases; unmatched bases: 0. The CDR3 totals 16 residues. CDR3 amino acids: CASSVGGGANTGELFF. In nucleotides, the CDR3 is TGTGCCAGCAGCGTAGGCGGGGGGGCGAACACCGGGGAGCTGTTTTTT.

The chain joins TRBV11-2 to TRBJ2-7, with 7 bases lining up with TRBD1. The CDR3 spans 15 residues. Trimming took 5 bases from V and 0 from J; bases not matched to a gene: 7. CDR1 and CDR2 (germline): SGHAT, FQNNGV. The CDR3 nucleotides read TGTGCCAGCAGCGTAAACAGGGGAACCTCCTACGAGCAGTACTTC. Amino acids: CASSVNRGTSYEQYF.

This clonotype appeared many times. The V and J genes are TRBV12-5 and TRBJ2-5; D is unresolved. This CDR3 has 10 residues. Germline V lookup: CDR1 LGHNT, CDR2 FRNRAP. V lost 3 bases, J lost 10 bases, and 6 bases lay in between. CDR3: CASGFDVQYF. CDR3 DNA: TGTGCTAGTGGTTTTGATGTCCAGTACTTC.

This clonotype was counted at least ten times. This sequence joins TRBV4-2 and TRBJ1-2; D not certain. Germline CDR1 LGHNA, CDR2 YNFKEQ. Between the trimmed V and J ends, which lost 0 bases and 8 bases, there was a span of 10 bases. The length of the CDR3 is 13 residues. Here the CDR3 DNA reads TGTGCCAGCAGCCAAGACAGGTCACGGGGCTACACCTTC. Its protein is CASSQDRSRGYTF.

Turning to this clonotype: This may stem from a read error, because a much larger clone lies one nucleotide away. J is TRBJ2-1 and V is TRBV3-1; D is perhaps TRBD2 (6 bases). The CDR3 consists of 13 residues. Germline V gives CDR1 LGHDT, CDR2 YNNKEL (reference sequence). Trimming left V 1 base short and J 12 bases short, with 13 bases between. This chain's CDR3 is CASSQVMAEGQFF. The CDR3 bases are TGTGCCAGCAGCCAAGTAATGGCGGAGGGGCAGTTCTTC.

The chain carries TRBV14 and TRBJ2-4; tentative D call: TRBD2 (6 bases). CDR1 is SGHDN, CDR2 FVKESK, per germline. Trimming removed 2 bases at V and 13 bases at J, with 12 bases between. The CDR3 is 12 residues long. Written as DNA, the CDR3 is TGTGCCAGCAGCCAACTCCCTCGGGAGCAGTACTTC. It encodes CASSQLPREQYF. The entire variable domain, with the rest obtained from reference TRBV14 and TRBJ2-4, is as follows: EAGVTQFPSHSVIEKGQTVTLRCDPISGHDNLYWYRRVMGKEIKFLLHFVKESKQDESGMPNNRFLAERTGGTYSTLKVQPAELEDSGVYFCASSQLPREQYFGAGTRLSVL.

The rearrangement uses TRBV6-6 and TRBJ2-1; D may be TRBD2 (7 bases). The V gene's germline CDR1 is MNHNY and CDR2 SVGAGI (reference sequence). This CDR3 is 16 amino acids long. The ends were cut back, 2 bases at V and 6 bases at J, with 17 bases in the middle. CDR3 bases: TGTGCCAGCAGTTACGGGAAGGGGGGGAAGGGCAATGAGCAGTTCTTC. It codes for CASSYGKGGKGNEQFF.

This clonotype was counted many times. The V and J genes are TRBV6-6 and TRBJ2-5, with 9 bases aligning to TRBD1. V shed 6 bases, J shed 11 bases, and the junction held 16 bases outside the gene matches. CDR3 length: 15 residues. Germline CDR1 MNHNY, CDR2 SVGAGI (reference sequence). The CDR3 sequence is CASSRPGQGPTGQYF. The CDR3, as DNA: TGTGCCAGCAGCCGACCGGGACAGGGACCAACAGGGCAGTACTTC.